This TCR beta chain was sequenced in a study of human T cells and chemical hapten exposure. Across the whole study: Mainly, slight library volume differences in the pool made TCR yields vary.

As the library was built, unique molecular identifiers were attached to individual cDNA molecules. TCRdb ran MiXCR on the 5' RACE reads and lists one entry per CDR3 protein. The profile covers about 110,000 distinct CDR3 sequences, with approximately 19% appearing a single time and roughly 2.8% taken by the ten largest. The authors' total RNA extraction used unfractionated whole blood. The J segment lost 4 bases and the V segment lost 4 bases, leaving 10 bases of the junction unmatched. The CDR3 loop spans 15 amino acids. CDR1 and CDR2 from the germline V gene are DFQATT and SNEGSKA (reference sequence).

The source of this sequence is a human donor in good health. The J gene is TRBJ2-3, the V gene TRBV20-1; 8 bases agree with TRBD2. The CDR3: CSATVPGGPPDTQYF. In nucleotides, the CDR3 is TGCAGTGCTACGGTCCCGGGAGGGCCCCCAGATACGCAGTATTTT.